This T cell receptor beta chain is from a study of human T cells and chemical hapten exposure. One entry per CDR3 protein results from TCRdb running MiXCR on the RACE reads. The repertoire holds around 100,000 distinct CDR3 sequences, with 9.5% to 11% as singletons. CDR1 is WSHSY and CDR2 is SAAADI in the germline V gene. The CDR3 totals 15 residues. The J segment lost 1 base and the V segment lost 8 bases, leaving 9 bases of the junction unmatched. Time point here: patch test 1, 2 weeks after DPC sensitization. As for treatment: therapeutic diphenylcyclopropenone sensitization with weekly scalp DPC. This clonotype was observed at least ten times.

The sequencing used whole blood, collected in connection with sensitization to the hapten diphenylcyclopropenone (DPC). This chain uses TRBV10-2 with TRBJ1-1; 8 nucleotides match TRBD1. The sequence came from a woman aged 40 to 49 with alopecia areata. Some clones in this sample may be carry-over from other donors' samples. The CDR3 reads CASGKADRGNTEAFF. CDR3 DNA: TGCGCCAGCGGTAAGGCCGACAGGGGGAACACTGAAGCTTTCTTT.